The rows below give T cell receptor beta chains drawn from one sample of a study of beta chain features in type 1 diabetes. Some clones are missing from TCRdb's copy, which holds only in-frame ones; the method was immunoSEQ multiplex PCR. The sample records 300,000 to 450,000 clones, roughly 12% being singletons. The sample taken for sequencing was naive CD4+ T cells from blood. The receptors shown here come from a woman between 18 and 29 years old with type 1 diabetes. CDR3s include the opening cysteine and the closing phenylalanine or tryptophan. The D gene is left open where the match is weak. Size is stated for part of the rows, as once, few or many counts, or as a class when the clone is expanded.

TRBJ2-7	TRBD1	TRBV28	.	TGTGCCAGCAGTTTCCCGGGACAGAACTACGAGCAGTACTTC	CASSFPGQNYEQYF
TRBJ1-5	.	TRBV7-6	.	TGTGCCAGCAGCTTAGCCCTCGGTAATCAGCCCCAGCATTTT	CASSLALGNQPQHF
TRBJ1-1	.	TRBV2	few	TGTGCCAGCAGTGGCAGAGGGTACACTGAAGCTTTCTTT	CASSGRGYTEAFF
TRBJ2-2	.	TRBV6-1	.	TGTGCCAGCAGCCTCCAGGTTCGGGAGCTGTTTTTT	CASSLQVRELFF
TRBJ1-2	.	TRBV29-1	.	TGCAGCGTTGAAGATGGGGCCTCGGGTACAGCCGGCTATGGCTACACCTTC	CSVEDGASGTAGYGYTF
TRBJ1-4	.	TRBV15	.	TGTGCCACCAGCAGAGATGTAGCAGGGGTGGGAGAAAAACTGTTTTTT	CATSRDVAGVGEKLFF
TRBJ2-1	.	TRBV6-5	few	TGTGCCAGCAGTTACTCCCAGGGAGGTTTCAATGAGCAGTTCTTC	CASSYSQGGFNEQFF
TRBJ2-2	.	TRBV5-1	.	TGCGCCAGCAGCCGCGACATCTATTCGAACACCGGGGAGCTGTTTTTT	CASSRDIYSNTGELFF
TRBJ2-7	.	TRBV9	.	TGTGCCAGCAGTAGAGGGCCCTCCTCCTACGAGCAGTACTTC	CASSRGPSSYEQYF
TRBJ2-3	TRBD1	TRBV4-1	.	TGCGCCAGCAGCCAACCTGGACAGGGGGCAGATACGCAGTATTTT	CASSQPGQGADTQYF
TRBJ1-1	.	TRBV14	.	TGTGCCAGCAGCCAAGTTTATAGTGAAGCTTTCTTT	CASSQVYSEAFF
TRBJ2-3	TRBD2	TRBV7-2	few	TGTGCCAGCAGCTATAGCGGGACTACGCAGTATTTT	CASSYSGTTQYF
TRBJ2-7	TRBD1	TRBV15	once	TGTGCCACCAGCCGAGGGACAGGGGGCTCCCTCCCTACCTACGAGCAGTACTTC	CATSRGTGGSLPTYEQYF
TRBJ2-7	TRBD1	TRBV14	.	TGTGCCAGCAGCCCGGGACAGGGGCTACGGGAGCAGTACTTC	CASSPGQGLREQYF
TRBJ2-3	TRBD2	TRBV11-3	.	TGTGCCAGCAGCCCAAAGAGGACTAGCGGGAGGAACACAGATACGCAGTATTTT	CASSPKRTSGRNTDTQYF
TRBJ1-1	.	TRBV7-2	.	TGTGCCAGCAGTTACTCCAGGGACACTGAAGCTTTCTTT	CASSYSRDTEAFF
TRBJ2-1	TRBD1	TRBV5-6	few	TGTGCCAGCAGCTTGGGGGACAGGGGCTCCTACAATGAGCAGTTCTTC	CASSLGDRGSYNEQFF
TRBJ1-1	.	TRBV2	.	TGTGCCAGCAGGGTAACAGGGATAAAGAACACTGAAGCTTTCTTT	CASRVTGIKNTEAFF
TRBJ2-3	.	TRBV30	few	TGTGCCTGGAGTGTAGTACTGCTCACAGATACGCAGTATTTT	CAWSVVLLTDTQYF
TRBJ2-7	TRBD1	TRBV28	few	TGTGCCAGCAGTTTGACAGGGGAGGTAGGCGAGCAGTACTTC	CASSLTGEVGEQYF
TRBJ2-6	.	TRBV5-6	.	TGTGCCAGCAGCTTGGTCTCAGGCGTCCTGACTTTC	CASSLVSGVLTF
TRBJ2-7	TRBD2	TRBV2	.	TGTGCCGGCAGTCTAGCGGGATTCGACGAGCAGTACTTC	CAGSLAGFDEQYF
TRBJ2-7	TRBD1	TRBV4-1	few	TGCGCCAGCAGACTTTGGACAGGGAAATCCTACGAGCAGTACTTC	CASRLWTGKSYEQYF
TRBJ2-7	TRBD2	TRBV7-6	few	TGTGCCAGCAGCCCGCGGGGGGGGACGGGGGGCGCCGAGCAGTACTTC	CASSPRGGTGGAEQYF
TRBJ2-2	TRBD2	TRBV9	few	TGTGCCAGCAGCGTAAGCGGGAGAGCCACCGGGGAGCTGTTTTTT	CASSVSGRATGELFF
TRBJ2-5	TRBD2	TRBV10-3	few	TGTGCCATCGGGACTAGCGGGAGAGCCTCCAACGGGGAGACCCAGTACTTC	CAIGTSGRASNGETQYF
TRBJ2-7	.	TRBV28	few	TGTGGTTATCTATCCTACGAGCAGTACTTC	CGYLSYEQYF
TRBJ2-1	TRBD2	TRBV30	.	TGTGCCTGGACCACTAGCGGGAGTTCGGGTGAGCAGTTCTTC	CAWTTSGSSGEQFF
TRBJ2-7	TRBD2	TRBV29-1	.	TGCAGCGTGCGAGGACTAGCGGGAGGTAGCCACGAGCAGTACTTC	CSVRGLAGGSHEQYF
TRBJ2-4	TRBD2	TRBV30	few	TGTGCCTGGAACGGGATTGTTGCCGCGGGAGAGATAGCCAAAAACATTCAGTACTTC	CAWNGIVAAGEIAKNIQYF
TRBJ2-7	.	TRBV18	few	TGTGCCAGCTCACCACGGCAGGCCAGCTCCTACGAGCAGTACTTC	CASSPRQASSYEQYF
TRBJ1-2	.	TRBV5-1	.	TGCGCCAGCAGCTTTCTAGACGGTAAAGTTAACTATGGCTACACCTTC	CASSFLDGKVNYGYTF
TRBJ2-7	TRBD2	TRBV15	.	TGTGCCACCAGCAACGGGGGGGTGGTCGGGCAGTACTTC	CATSNGGVVGQYF
TRBJ2-7	TRBD1	TRBV28	.	TGTGCCAGCAGTCGACAGGGGGACGAGCAGTACTTC	CASSRQGDEQYF
TRBJ2-7	TRBD2	TRBV9	few	TGTGCCAGCAGCGTAGAGGGTAGCGGGGGCCCTAAGGAGCAGTACTTC	CASSVEGSGGPKEQYF
TRBJ2-1	.	TRBV9	.	TGTGCCAGCAGCGTCGTTGGGGGCGGTGAGCAGTTCTTC	CASSVVGGGEQFF
TRBJ2-7	TRBD1	TRBV5-4	.	TGTGCCAGCAGCTTGGAAGGGGGCAGCAACGAGCAGTACTTC	CASSLEGGSNEQYF
TRBJ2-5	.	TRBV5-1	.	TGCGCCAGCAGCGTGAGTCAAGAGACCCAGTACTTC	CASSVSQETQYF
TRBJ2-7	TRBD1	TRBV15	few	TGTGCCACCAGCATAGGACAGGGCTACGAGCAGTACTTC	CATSIGQGYEQYF
TRBJ2-7	TRBD1	TRBV4-3	few	TGCGCCAGCAGCCAAGTGGGACAGGGGACCCACGAGCAGTACTTC	CASSQVGQGTHEQYF
TRBJ2-2	.	TRBV5-1	few	TGCGCCAGCAGCGTCCGCCAAGATTCGGCCGGGGAGCTGTTTTTT	CASSVRQDSAGELFF
TRBJ2-5	.	TRBV28	.	TGTGCCAGCAGTTCCGACTGGAACTCGCCGTACTTC	CASSSDWNSPYF
TRBJ2-1	TRBD1	TRBV18	.	TGTGCCAGCTCAAGATGGACAGGGGGCTATGAGCAGTTCTTC	CASSRWTGGYEQFF
TRBJ2-3	.	TRBV6-1	.	TGTGCCAGCAGTGCTCTAGGGGCGGCAGATACGCAGTATTTT	CASSALGAADTQYF
TRBJ2-4	.	TRBV15	few	TGTGCCACCAGCGAGCCCGGGGAGGCCAAAAACATTCAGTACTTC	CATSEPGEAKNIQYF
TRBJ2-3	.	TRBV4-3	few	TGCGCCAGCAGCCAATGGGGGGCAGATACGCAGTATTTT	CASSQWGADTQYF
TRBJ1-5	.	TRBV28	.	TGTGCCAGCAGGACTCCGGGGGGCAATCAGCCCCAGCATTTT	CASRTPGGNQPQHF
TRBJ2-1	.	TRBV2	few	TGTGCCAGCAGTGACTATTGGCAGTTCTTC	CASSDYWQFF
TRBJ1-2	.	TRBV30	.	TGTGCCTGGAGTGTCTCACTGAGTCACTATGGCTACACCTTC	CAWSVSLSHYGYTF
TRBJ1-2	.	TRBV5-1	few	TGCGCCAGCAGCTTCCAGCCGGACAAGGGCTATGGCTACACCTTC	CASSFQPDKGYGYTF
TRBJ2-5	TRBD2	TRBV7-7	.	TGTGCTAGCAGCTTCCCGACTAGCGGGGAGACCCAGTACTTC	CASSFPTSGETQYF
TRBJ2-1	TRBD2	TRBV15	.	TGTGCCACCAGCAGAGTGGCTAGCGGGAGTCGAAATGAGCAGTTCTTC	CATSRVASGSRNEQFF
TRBJ2-1	.	TRBV28	few	TGTGCCAGCCGGGTCCCCTACAATGAGCAGTTCTTC	CASRVPYNEQFF
TRBJ1-3	.	TRBV7-2	.	TGTGCCAGCAGCCGATGGGCTGGGCGGGAAAACACCATATATTTT	CASSRWAGRENTIYF